The 10 T cell receptor beta chains listed next were all sequenced from one sample in a study of blood T cells in healthy people across ages. With a J-beta primer mix and a sample-barcoded 5' primer, a second PCR ran roughly 7 to 11 cycles. MiXCR, run by TCRdb on the 5' RACE reads, gives a single entry per CDR3 protein. The sample records 550,000 to 600,000 distinct CDR3 sequences, approximately 25% being singletons. The sample taken for sequencing was blood. The receptors derive from a woman aged 70-85 years in good health.

This clonotype has just a few counts. V is TRBV7-9 and J is TRBJ2-5; TRBD2 agrees at 9 bases. Germline CDR1 and CDR2: SEHNR and FQNEAQ (reference sequence). V dropped 5 bases and J dropped 4; count of bases not matched to a gene: 11. The length of the CDR3 is 16 residues. CDR3 DNA: TGTGCCAGCAGCGCACTACTAGCGGGTGTTTCAGAGACCCAGTACTTC. This encodes CASSALLAGVSETQYF.

The V call is TRBV19, the J call TRBJ1-4, with no clear D. Germline V CDR1 and CDR2: LNHDA, SQIVND (reference sequence). Trimming took 3 bases from V and 5 from J, leaving 7 bases between them. This CDR3 has 13 amino acids. CDR3 protein: CASSIVENEKLFF. CDR3 DNA: TGTGCCAGTAGTATTGTCGAGAATGAAAAACTGTTTTTT.

In its sample, this clonotype was seen a few times. The V gene is TRBV12-3 or TRBV12-4, the J gene TRBJ2-3; 9 bases are a match to TRBD2. The CDR3 is 17 residues long. V shed 5 bases and J 5 bases; nucleotides not matched to a gene: 14. The CDR3 protein is CASSPGTAGLAIDTQYF. CDR3 sequence (DNA): TGTGCCAGCAGTCCCGGGACAGCGGGACTAGCAATAGATACGCAGTATTTT.

V is TRBV5-1 and J is TRBJ1-1, with TRBD1 matching 7 bases. This CDR3 comprises 15 residues. V gave up 2 bases and J gave up 2 bases; unmatched junction bases: 6. Per the germline V gene, CDR1 is SGHRS and CDR2 is YFSETQ. The CDR3 sequence: CASSFPDRANTEAFF. Written as DNA, the CDR3 is TGCGCCAGCAGCTTCCCAGACAGGGCAAACACTGAAGCTTTCTTT.

For this clonotype: A much bigger clone sits one base away, suggesting this may be a read error. This chain joins TRBV7-2 and TRBJ2-3; 10 nucleotides align to TRBD2. Germline CDR1 SGHTA, CDR2 FQGNSA. This CDR3 is 14 amino acids long. CDR3: CDSSSPSGGGTQYF. The CDR3 nucleotides read TGTGACAGCAGCTCTCCCAGCGGGGGGGGTACGCAGTATTTT.

This clonotype turned up a few times. The chain couples TRBV13 to TRBJ1-2; D is undetermined. Trimming shortened V by 4 bases and J by 7 bases, and 10 bases separated the two germline ends. There are 12 residues in the CDR3. CDR1 is PRHDT, CDR2 FYEKMQ, per germline (reference sequence). The CDR3 nucleotides are TGTGCCAGCAGCTCGTACACCGCTGGCTACACCTTC. It specifies CASSSYTAGYTF.

This sequence joins TRBV5-1 and TRBJ2-5; 8 bases are a match to TRBD1. Near its end, the DNA agrees better with TRBJ2-1, so the J call may be wrong. CDR1 and CDR2 from the germline V gene are SGHRS and YFSETQ. The CDR3 is made up of 14 amino acids. CDR3 amino acids: CASGGSTGGNEQFF. CDR3 nucleotide sequence: TGCGCCAGCGGGGGGTCTACAGGGGGTAATGAGCAGTTCTTC.

V usage is TRBV3-1 and J usage is TRBJ2-1; D not resolved. The CDR3 runs 10 residues. Trimming pared 4 bases from V and 6 bases from J, leaving 1 base between. CDR1 is LGHDT and CDR2 is YNNKEL in the germline V gene (reference sequence). For the CDR3, the DNA is TGTGCCAGCAGCCCCAATGAGCAGTTCTTC. This sequence encodes CASSPNEQFF.

V and J are TRBV20-1 and TRBJ1-2, with D tentatively TRBD1 (5 bases). The CDR3 totals 12 residues. Trimming pared 3 bases from V and 8 bases from J, leaving 13 bases between. The germline V gene encodes CDR1 DFQATT and CDR2 SNEGSKA (reference sequence). Here the CDR3 DNA reads TGCAGTGCTAGCAGGGTGACTATGGGCTACACCTTC. It encodes CSASRVTMGYTF.

This clonotype was detected ten times or more. The chain employs TRBV2 and TRBJ2-1; 12 bases align to TRBD2. This CDR3 is 13 amino acids long. Trimming at V came to 8 bases and at J to 8 bases, leaving 4 bases not matched to a gene. Germline V CDR1 and CDR2: SNHLY, FYNNEI. The DNA for the CDR3 is TGTGCCAGCGCGACTAGCGGGGGAGATGAGCAGTTCTTC. Protein: CASATSGGDEQFF.